The clone carrying this T cell receptor (beta chain) was picked up one time. Negative magnetic isolation gave CD8+ and CD4+ cells; FACS enriched CD8+ TEMRA. Random hexamers were used to reverse transcribe roughly 0.5 to 1 ug of RNA. By means of immunoSEQ multiplex PCR, TCR beta CDR3 spanning 54 Vbeta and 13 Jbeta underwent amplification. TCRdb redid the calling of the immunoSEQ multiplex PCR reads with MiXCR, one entry per CDR3 protein. Of over 150,000 distinct CDR3 sequences listed, about 96% were seen once; the top ten hold approximately 0.12%. These data come from a study of CD8 T cells in Susac syndrome. The CDR3 runs 16 residues. Trimming took off 0 bases at V and 4 bases at J, with 14 bases between the two ends. In germline, CDR1 is SGDLS, CDR2 YYNGEE.

This chain connects TRBV9 to TRBJ2-1; D is uncertain. The source material was CD4+ T cells from PBMCs. This TCR came from a human donor with Susac syndrome. The CDR3 spells CASSVGSPKLYNEQFF. The CDR3 DNA sequence: TGTGCCAGCAGCGTAGGGTCACCGAAACTTTACAATGAGCAGTTCTTC.